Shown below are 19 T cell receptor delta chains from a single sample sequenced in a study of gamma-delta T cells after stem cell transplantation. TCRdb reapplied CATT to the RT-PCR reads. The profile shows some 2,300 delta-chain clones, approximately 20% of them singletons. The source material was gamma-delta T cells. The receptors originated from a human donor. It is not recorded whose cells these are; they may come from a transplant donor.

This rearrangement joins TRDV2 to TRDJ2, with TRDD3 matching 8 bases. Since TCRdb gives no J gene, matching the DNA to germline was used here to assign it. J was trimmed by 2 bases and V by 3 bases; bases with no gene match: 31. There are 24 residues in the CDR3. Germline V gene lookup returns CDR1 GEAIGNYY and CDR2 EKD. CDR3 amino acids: CACDRRRSLPNILGGIRLTAQLFF. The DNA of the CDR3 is TGTGCCTGTGACCGTAGGCGTAGCCTCCCCAATATACTGGGGGGTATTCGCTTGACAGCACAACTCTTCTTT.

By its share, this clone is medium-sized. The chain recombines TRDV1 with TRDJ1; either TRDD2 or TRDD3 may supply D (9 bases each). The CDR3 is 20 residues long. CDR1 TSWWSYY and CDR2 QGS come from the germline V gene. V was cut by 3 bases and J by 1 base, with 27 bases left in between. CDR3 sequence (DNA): TGTGCTCTTGGGGATCCCCGGCCTTCCTACGACTGGGGGACCACCGATAAACTCATCTTT. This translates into CALGDPRPSYDWGTTDKLIF.

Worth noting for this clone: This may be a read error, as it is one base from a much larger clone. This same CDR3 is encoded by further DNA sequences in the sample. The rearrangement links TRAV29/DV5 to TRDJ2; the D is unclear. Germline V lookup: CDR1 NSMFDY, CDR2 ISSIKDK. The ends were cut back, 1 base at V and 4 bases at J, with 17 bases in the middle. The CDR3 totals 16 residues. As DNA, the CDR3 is TGTGCAGCAAGCCACCTCCCTCCCGGCCGGACAGCACAACTCTTCTTT. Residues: CAASHLPPGRTAQLFF.

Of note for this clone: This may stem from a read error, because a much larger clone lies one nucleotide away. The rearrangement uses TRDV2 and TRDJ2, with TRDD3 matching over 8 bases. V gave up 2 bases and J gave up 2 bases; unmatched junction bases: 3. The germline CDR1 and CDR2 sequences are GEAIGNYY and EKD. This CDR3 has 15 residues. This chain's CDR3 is CACDKLGGLTAQLFF. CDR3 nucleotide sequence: TGTGCCTGTGACAAACTGGGGGGATTGACAGCACAACTCTTCTTT.

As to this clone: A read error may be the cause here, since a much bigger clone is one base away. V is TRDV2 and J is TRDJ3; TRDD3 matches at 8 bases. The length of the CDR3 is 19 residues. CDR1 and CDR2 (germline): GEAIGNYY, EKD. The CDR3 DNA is TGTGCCTGTGACACCCTGGGGGAGACCCTCTCCTGGGACGCCCGACAGATGTTTTTC. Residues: CACDTLGETLSWDARQMFF.

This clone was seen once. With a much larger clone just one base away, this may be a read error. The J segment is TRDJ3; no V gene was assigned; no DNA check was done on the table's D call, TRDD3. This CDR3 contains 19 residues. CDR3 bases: TGTGCCTGTGACCCTCTGGGGGATCTTATCTCCTGGGACACCCGACAGATGTTTTTC. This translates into CACDPLGDLISWDTRQMFF.

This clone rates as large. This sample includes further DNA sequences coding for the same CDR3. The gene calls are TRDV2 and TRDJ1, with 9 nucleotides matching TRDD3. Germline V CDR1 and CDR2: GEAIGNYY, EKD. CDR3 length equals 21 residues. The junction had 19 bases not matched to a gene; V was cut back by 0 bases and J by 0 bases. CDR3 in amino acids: CACDTKLRFLLGEPYTDKLIF. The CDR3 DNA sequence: TGTGCCTGTGACACCAAGCTTCGTTTCCTACTGGGGGAACCATACACCGATAAACTCATCTTT.

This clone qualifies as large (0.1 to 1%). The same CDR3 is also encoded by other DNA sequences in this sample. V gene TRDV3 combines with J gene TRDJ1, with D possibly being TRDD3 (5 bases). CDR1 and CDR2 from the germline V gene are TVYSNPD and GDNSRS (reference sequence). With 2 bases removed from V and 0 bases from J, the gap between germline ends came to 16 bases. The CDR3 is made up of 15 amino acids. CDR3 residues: CAFPGGSRYTDKLIF. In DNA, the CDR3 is TGTGCCTTTCCGGGGGGCTCCCGATACACCGATAAACTCATCTTT.

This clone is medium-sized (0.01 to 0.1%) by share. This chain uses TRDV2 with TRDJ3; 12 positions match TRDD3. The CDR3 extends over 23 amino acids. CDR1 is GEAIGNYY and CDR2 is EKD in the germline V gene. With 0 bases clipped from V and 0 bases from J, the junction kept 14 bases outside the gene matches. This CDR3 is CACDTALVLGDTRPSWDTRQMFF. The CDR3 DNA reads TGTGCCTGTGACACCGCCCTAGTACTGGGGGATACTCGGCCCTCCTGGGACACCCGACAGATGTTTTTC.

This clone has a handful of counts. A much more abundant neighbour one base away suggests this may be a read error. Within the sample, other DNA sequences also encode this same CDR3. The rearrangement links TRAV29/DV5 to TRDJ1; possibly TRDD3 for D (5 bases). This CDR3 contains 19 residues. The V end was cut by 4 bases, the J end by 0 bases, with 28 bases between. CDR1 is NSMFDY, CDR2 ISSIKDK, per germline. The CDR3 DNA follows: TGTGCAGCAGAAGGTGTTAGGGCGGGGGCCTCGAGGGACACCGATAAACTCATCTTT. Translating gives CAAEGVRAGASRDTDKLIF.

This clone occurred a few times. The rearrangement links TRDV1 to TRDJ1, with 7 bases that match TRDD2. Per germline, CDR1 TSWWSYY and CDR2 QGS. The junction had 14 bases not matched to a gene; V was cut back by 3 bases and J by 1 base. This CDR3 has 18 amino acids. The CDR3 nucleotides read TGTGCTCTTGGGGAGCCTTTCCTACCTGCTAGGGGCACCGATAAACTCATCTTT. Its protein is CALGEPFLPARGTDKLIF.

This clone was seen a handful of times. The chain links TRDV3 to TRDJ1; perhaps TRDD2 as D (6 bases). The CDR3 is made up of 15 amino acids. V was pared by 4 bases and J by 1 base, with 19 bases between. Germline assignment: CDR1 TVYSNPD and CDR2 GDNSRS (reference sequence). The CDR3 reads CASWPSRDCTDKLIF. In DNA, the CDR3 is TGTGCCTCTTGGCCTTCCCGGGACTGCACCGATAAACTCATCTTT.

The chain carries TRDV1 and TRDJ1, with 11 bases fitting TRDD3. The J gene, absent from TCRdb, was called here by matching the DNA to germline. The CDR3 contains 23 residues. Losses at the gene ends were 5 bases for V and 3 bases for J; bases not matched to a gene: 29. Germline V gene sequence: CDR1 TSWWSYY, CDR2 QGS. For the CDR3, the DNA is TGTGCTCTTGGGAAAGTAGGGCTCCCTTTATACTGGGGGATAAACGACGGGCCCGATAAACTCATCTTT. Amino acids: CALGKVGLPLYWGINDGPDKLIF.

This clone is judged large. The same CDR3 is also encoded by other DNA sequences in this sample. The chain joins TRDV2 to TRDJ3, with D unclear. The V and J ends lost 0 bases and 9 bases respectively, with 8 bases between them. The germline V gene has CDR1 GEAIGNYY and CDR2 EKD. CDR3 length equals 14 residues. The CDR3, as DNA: TGTGCCTGTGACACCGTAGAAGCCACCCGACAGATGTTTTTC. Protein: CACDTVEATRQMFF.

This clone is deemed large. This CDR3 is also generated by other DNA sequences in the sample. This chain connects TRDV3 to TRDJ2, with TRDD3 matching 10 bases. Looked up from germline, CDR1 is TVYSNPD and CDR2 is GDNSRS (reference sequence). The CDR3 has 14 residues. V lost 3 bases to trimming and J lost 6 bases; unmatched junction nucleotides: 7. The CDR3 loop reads CALPYWGIPAQLFF. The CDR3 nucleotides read TGTGCCTTACCGTACTGGGGGATTCCAGCACAACTCTTCTTT.

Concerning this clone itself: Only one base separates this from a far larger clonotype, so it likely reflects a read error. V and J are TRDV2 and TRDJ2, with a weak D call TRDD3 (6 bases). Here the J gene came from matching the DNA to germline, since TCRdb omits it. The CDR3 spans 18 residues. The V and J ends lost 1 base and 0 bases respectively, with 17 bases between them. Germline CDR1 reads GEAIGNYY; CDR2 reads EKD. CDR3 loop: CACDTRWGVPALTAQLFF. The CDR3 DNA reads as TGTGCCTGTGACACGAGGTGGGGGGTCCCTGCTTTGACAGCACAACTCTTCTTT.

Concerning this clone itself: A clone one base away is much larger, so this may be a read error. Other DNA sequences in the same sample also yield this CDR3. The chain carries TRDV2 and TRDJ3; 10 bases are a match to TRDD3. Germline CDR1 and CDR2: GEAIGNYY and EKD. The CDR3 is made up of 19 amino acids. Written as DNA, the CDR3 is TGTGCCTGTGACCCCGTACTGGGGGATCGAGACTGGGACACCCGACAGATGTTCTTC. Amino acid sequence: CACDPVLGDRDWDTRQMFF.

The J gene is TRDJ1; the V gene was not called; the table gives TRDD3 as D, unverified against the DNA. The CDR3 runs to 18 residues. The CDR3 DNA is TGTGCTCTTGGGGCTCAGCTTCCACTCTGGGGGCTTACCGATAAACTCATCTTT. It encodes CALGAQLPLWGLTDKLIF.

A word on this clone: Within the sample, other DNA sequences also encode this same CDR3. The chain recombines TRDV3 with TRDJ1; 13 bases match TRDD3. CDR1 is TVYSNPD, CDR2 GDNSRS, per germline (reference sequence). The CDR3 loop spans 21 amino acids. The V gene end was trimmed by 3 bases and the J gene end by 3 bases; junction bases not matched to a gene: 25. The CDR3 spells CAFGFHRTGGYAIREPDKLIF. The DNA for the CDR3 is TGTGCCTTCGGTTTCCACCGCACTGGGGGATACGCAATTAGGGAACCCGATAAACTCATCTTT.